The 20 T cell receptor beta chains below come from one sample, sequenced in a study of a mutant IDH1 vaccine in newly diagnosed glioma. The table came from immunoSEQ multiplex PCR; TCRdb's copy has only in-frame clones and leaves some out. Of tens of thousands of clones detected, around 75% appear once; the ten largest clones hold about 5%. Time point given: week 47, end of study. Doses comprised 300 ug of mutant IDH1 20-mer peptide each, plus topical imiquimod. These receptors' antigens are unknown. The input for sequencing was PBMCs, taken from a glioma patient whose treatment included an IDH1 peptide vaccine. These receptors were taken from a man in his fifties with glioma.

The chain is built from TRBV4-1 and TRBJ1-1; the D gene is possibly TRBD1 (5 bases). Trimming removed 0 bases from V and 5 bases from J, with 16 bases in between. This CDR3 comprises 16 residues. Germline V gives CDR1 MGHRA, CDR2 YSYEKL. The CDR3 spells CASSQEPPGDGTEAFF. The CDR3 coding sequence is TGCGCCAGCAGCCAAGAGCCCCCGGGGGACGGGACTGAAGCTTTCTTT.

The V gene is TRBV30, the J gene TRBJ2-1, with TRBD2 matching over 9 bases. J gave up 6 bases and V 0 bases, and 3 bases lay outside the gene matches. The CDR3 is made up of 14 amino acids. In germline, CDR1 is GTSNPN, CDR2 SVGIG (reference sequence). The chain's CDR3 is CAWSVGTSPNEQFF. As DNA, the CDR3 is TGTGCCTGGAGTGTGGGGACTAGCCCCAATGAGCAGTTCTTC.

The chain couples TRBV18 to TRBJ2-7, with D possibly being TRBD1 (6 bases). Trimming took off 3 bases at V and 1 base at J, with 10 bases between the two ends. The CDR3 runs to 14 residues. Germline assignment: CDR1 KGHSH and CDR2 LQKENI. The CDR3, as DNA: TGTGCCAGCTCACCTCGGACAGATTCCTACGAGCAGTACTTC. Protein: CASSPRTDSYEQYF.

The chain has TRBV27 and TRBJ1-4, with D tentatively TRBD1 (6 bases). The V end lost 6 bases, the J end lost 15 bases, and 20 bases lay between the germline ends. Germline-derived CDR1 and CDR2 are MNHEY and SMNVEV (reference sequence). There are 13 residues in the CDR3. The DNA of the CDR3 is TGTGCCAGCAGGTTAAACCGGCAGGGGAGGGTGTTTTTT. It codes for CASRLNRQGRVFF.

This chain joins TRBV30 and TRBJ2-2; 7 nucleotides agree with TRBD1. Germline V gives CDR1 GTSNPN, CDR2 SVGIG (reference sequence). V lost 7 bases and J lost 7; bases outside the gene matches: 9. The length of the CDR3 is 13 residues. The CDR3 DNA follows: TGTGCCTATGACAGGGATGGAAGCGGGGAGCTGTTTTTT. Protein product: CAYDRDGSGELFF.

The CDR3: CASSPAGTGLYEQYF. In nucleotides, the CDR3 is TGTGCCAGCTCACCAGCCGGGACAGGGCTCTACGAGCAGTACTTC. This chain joins TRBV18 and TRBJ2-7, with 9 bases matching TRBD1. Trimming cost V 2 bases and J 3 bases; bases outside gene matches: 5. The germline gives CDR1 KGHSH, CDR2 LQKENI. The CDR3 consists of 15 residues.

The chain couples TRBV20-1 to TRBJ1-4; D remains ambiguous. Germline CDR1 reads DFQATT; CDR2 reads SNEGSKA (reference sequence). The CDR3 spans 11 residues. Trimming removed 1 base at V and 12 bases at J, with 9 bases between. The chain's CDR3 is CSARGLSELFF. CDR3 sequence (DNA): TGCAGTGCTAGAGGACTATCGGAACTGTTTTTT.

The chain couples TRBV6-5 to TRBJ1-4; 7 positions match TRBD1. The CDR3 spans 14 residues. V trimming: 6 bases; J trimming: 4 bases; junction bases outside the gene matches: 5. CDR1 and CDR2 from the germline V gene are MNHEY and SVGAGI. DNA of the CDR3: TGTGCCAGCAGGGCCCCAGGGGGTAATGAAAAACTGTTTTTT. It codes for CASRAPGGNEKLFF.

V usage is TRBV2 and J usage is TRBJ2-2; D gene unclear. CDR1 and CDR2 from the germline V gene are SNHLY and FYNNEI. Trimming removed 6 bases from V and 8 bases from J, with 16 bases in between. The CDR3 has 14 residues. The CDR3 sequence is CASSLGPTTGELFF. The DNA of the CDR3 is TGTGCCAGCAGCTTAGGCCCCACAACGGGGGAGCTGTTTTTT.

The gene calls are TRBV7-2 and TRBJ2-2; D is unresolved. Germline assignment: CDR1 SGHTA and CDR2 FQGNSA. CDR3 length: 14 amino acids. V gave up 5 bases and J gave up 3 bases, with 10 bases separating them. This CDR3 is CASSGLMDTGELFF. The CDR3 DNA sequence: TGTGCCAGCAGCGGTCTCATGGACACCGGGGAGCTGTTTTTT.

This clone was counted a single time. The chain links TRBV9 to TRBJ2-3; D is unclear. Trimming removed 4 bases at V and 2 bases at J, with 14 bases between. Germline V gene sequence: CDR1 SGDLS, CDR2 YYNGEE. The CDR3 runs 15 residues. The CDR3 sequence is CASSFRPTFTDTQYF. For the CDR3, the DNA is TGTGCCAGCAGCTTCCGTCCGACTTTCACAGATACGCAGTATTTT.

The chain carries TRBV10-1 and TRBJ1-5, with a weak D call TRBD1 (5 bases). Germline loops: CDR1 WNHNN, CDR2 SYGVQD (reference sequence). Trimming pared 5 bases from V and 6 bases from J, leaving 11 bases between. The CDR3 is 13 residues long. The CDR3 protein is CASSSGLSQPQHF. The CDR3 region has the DNA TGCGCCAGCAGTTCAGGGCTGAGTCAGCCCCAGCATTTT.

The chain couples TRBV6-1 to TRBJ2-1; possible D gene TRBD1, 6 bases. Germline V gives CDR1 MNHNS, CDR2 SASEGT. The CDR3 runs 14 residues. V lost 1 base to trimming and J lost 7 bases, with 11 bases between them. In nucleotides, the CDR3 is TGTGCCAGCAGTGAAGTGGCAGGGGAAAATGAGCAGTTCTTC. As protein: CASSEVAGENEQFF.

The rearrangement joins TRBV14 to TRBJ1-3; D is unclear. The germline gives CDR1 SGHDN, CDR2 FVKESK. The CDR3 has 14 amino acids. The V and J ends lost 1 base and 2 bases respectively, with 6 bases between them. The DNA of the CDR3 is TGTGCCAGCAGCCAAGTAATAACTGGAAACACCATATATTTT. Residues: CASSQVITGNTIYF. The whole variable domain, remainder taken from reference TRBV14 and TRBJ1-3, is EAGVTQFPSHSVIEKGQTVTLRCDPISGHDNLYWYRRVMGKEIKFLLHFVKESKQDESGMPNNRFLAERTGGTYSTLKVQPAELEDSGVYFCASSQVITGNTIYFGEGSWLTVV.

The chain recombines TRBV18 with TRBJ1-1, with TRBD1 matching 9 bases. Germline CDR1 and CDR2: KGHSH and LQKENI. CDR3 size: 14 residues. The V segment lost 7 bases and the J segment 3 bases; nucleotides outside the gene matches: 6. The CDR3 nucleotides read TGTGCCAGCTTTGCACAGGGGGCGGACACTGAAGCTTTCTTT. It specifies CASFAQGADTEAFF.

Worth noting for this clone: One end of the junction varies from germline; a read error may be responsible. The chain joins TRBV5-4 to TRBJ1-5; D possibly corresponds to TRBD1 (6 bases). Looked up from germline, CDR1 is SGHNT and CDR2 is YYREEE (reference sequence). CDR3 length: 13 residues. The CDR3 loop is CASSLKGGARQKF. CDR3 DNA sequence: TGTGCCAGCAGCTTGAAAGGGGGGGCGCGACAGAAGTTT.

This clone was detected ten times or more. This rearrangement joins TRBV7-9 to TRBJ2-7, with TRBD2 matching 15 bases. Germline V gives CDR1 SEHNR, CDR2 FQNEAQ (reference sequence). Trimming at V came to 4 bases and at J to 8 bases, leaving 15 bases not matched to a gene. The CDR3 loop spans 18 amino acids. The CDR3 DNA sequence: TGTGCCAGCAGCTCGCCTGGGACTAGCGGGGGGCTTGACCTAAAGCAGTACTTC. Translated: CASSSPGTSGGLDLKQYF.

J is TRBJ2-3 and V is TRBV7-3, with unresolved D. CDR1 is SGHTA, CDR2 FQGTGA, per germline. CDR3 length: 15 amino acids. Trimming removed 5 bases at V and 0 bases at J, with 12 bases between. CDR3 loop: CASSPLGGSTDTQYF. The CDR3 bases are TGTGCCAGCAGCCCACTGGGCGGTAGCACAGATACGCAGTATTTT.

The sample holds a few counts of this clone. The chain carries TRBV29-1 and TRBJ1-1; 7 bases are shared with TRBD1. The CDR3 runs to 12 residues. V gave up 8 bases and J gave up 1 base; unmatched junction bases: 4. Germline CDR1 is SQVTM and CDR2 is ANQGSEA. The CDR3, as DNA: TGCAGCTTCCGGACAGGGAACACTGAAGCTTTCTTT. Translated, it gives CSFRTGNTEAFF.

As concerns this clone: A read error may account for a junction end that differs from germline. The chain couples TRBV5-4 to TRBJ2-2; 8 nucleotides agree with TRBD1. Germline CDR1 and CDR2: SGHNT and YYREEE (reference sequence). This CDR3 is built from 13 residues. CDR3 coding DNA: TGTGCCACTAGACAGGGGAACCCCGGGGAGCTGTTTTTT. Its protein product is CATRQGNPGELFF.